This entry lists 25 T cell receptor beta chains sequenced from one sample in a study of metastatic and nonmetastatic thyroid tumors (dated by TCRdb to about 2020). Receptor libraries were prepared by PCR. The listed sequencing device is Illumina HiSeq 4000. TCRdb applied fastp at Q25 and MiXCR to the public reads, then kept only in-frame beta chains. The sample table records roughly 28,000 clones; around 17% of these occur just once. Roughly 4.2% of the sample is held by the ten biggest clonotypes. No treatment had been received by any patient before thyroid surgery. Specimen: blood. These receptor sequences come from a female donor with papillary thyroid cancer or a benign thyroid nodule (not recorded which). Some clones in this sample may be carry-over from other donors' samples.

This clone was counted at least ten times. This CDR3 reads CASSQEGDTDTQYF. CDR3 coding DNA: TGTGCCAGCAGCCAAGAAGGGGACACAGATACGCAGTATTTT. This chain uses TRBV3-1 with TRBJ2-3, with a weak D call TRBD1 (5 bases). Per the germline V gene, CDR1 is LGHDT and CDR2 is YNNKEL (reference sequence). The CDR3 totals 14 residues. The germline V and J ends were trimmed by 0 bases and 2 bases, with 6 bases remaining between them.

Written as DNA, the CDR3 is TGTGCCATCATTGCGGATACGCAGTATTTT. It translates to CAIIADTQYF. The rearrangement links TRBV7-9 to TRBJ2-3; D is uncertain. V lost 10 bases and J 6 bases, leaving 8 bases between the germline ends. The CDR3 is made up of 10 amino acids. Looked up from germline, CDR1 is SEHNR and CDR2 is FQNEAQ (reference sequence).

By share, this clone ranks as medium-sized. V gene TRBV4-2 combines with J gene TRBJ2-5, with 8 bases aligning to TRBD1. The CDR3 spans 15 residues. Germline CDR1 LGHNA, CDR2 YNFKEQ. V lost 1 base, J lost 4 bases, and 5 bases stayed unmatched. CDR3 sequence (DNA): TGTGCCAGCAGCCAAGTATCCGGGACAGGAGAGACCCAGTACTTC. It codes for CASSQVSGTGETQYF.

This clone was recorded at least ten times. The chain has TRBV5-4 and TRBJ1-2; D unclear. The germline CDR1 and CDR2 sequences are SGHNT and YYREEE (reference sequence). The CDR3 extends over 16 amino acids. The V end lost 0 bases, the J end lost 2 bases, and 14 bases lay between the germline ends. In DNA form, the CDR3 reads TGTGCCAGCAGCTTGGCCATGGGAGTTATAAACTATGGCTACACCTTC. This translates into CASSLAMGVINYGYTF.

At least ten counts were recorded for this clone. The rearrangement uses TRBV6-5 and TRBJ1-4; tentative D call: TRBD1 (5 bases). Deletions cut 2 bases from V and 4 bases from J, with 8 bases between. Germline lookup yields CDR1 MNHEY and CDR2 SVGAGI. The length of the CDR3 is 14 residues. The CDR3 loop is CASSYRGLNEKLFF. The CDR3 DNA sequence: TGTGCCAGCAGTTACCGGGGACTTAATGAAAAACTGTTTTTT.

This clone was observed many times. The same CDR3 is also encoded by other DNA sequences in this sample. CDR3 sequence (DNA): TGCGCCAGCAAACCCAGCGGGAGGAGGAACGAGCAGTACTTC. It is translated as CASKPSGRRNEQYF. The V and J genes are TRBV10-2 and TRBJ2-7; 9 positions match TRBD2. CDR1 and CDR2 from the germline V gene are WSHSY and SAAADI. Germline trimming cut 7 bases from V and 5 bases from J; bases unmatched to any gene: 9. The CDR3 totals 14 residues.

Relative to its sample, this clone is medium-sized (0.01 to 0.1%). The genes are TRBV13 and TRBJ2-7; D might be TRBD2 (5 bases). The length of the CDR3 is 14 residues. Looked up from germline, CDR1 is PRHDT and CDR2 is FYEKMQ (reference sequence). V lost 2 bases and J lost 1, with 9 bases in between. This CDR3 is CASSLRGRSYEQYF. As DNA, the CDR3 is TGTGCCAGCAGCTTACGCGGGCGTTCCTACGAGCAGTACTTC.

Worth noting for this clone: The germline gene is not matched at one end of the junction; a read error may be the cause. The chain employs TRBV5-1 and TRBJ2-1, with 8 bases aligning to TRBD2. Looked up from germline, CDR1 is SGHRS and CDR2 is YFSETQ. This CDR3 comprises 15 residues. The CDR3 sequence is CASSLEGLVYDEQFF. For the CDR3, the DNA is TGCGCCAGCAGCTTGGAGGGACTAGTCTACGATGAGCAGTTCTTC.

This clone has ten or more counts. This chain's CDR3 is CASSRTSGRSHGPFF. CDR3 nucleotides: TGTGCCAGCAGTCGGACTAGCGGGAGATCCCATGGTCCGTTCTTC. The chain uses TRBV28 and TRBJ2-1; TRBD2 aligns across 13 bases. The CDR3 has 15 amino acids. J gave up 15 bases and V 5 bases, and 13 bases lay outside the gene matches. Germline CDR1 reads MDHEN; CDR2 reads SYDVKM.

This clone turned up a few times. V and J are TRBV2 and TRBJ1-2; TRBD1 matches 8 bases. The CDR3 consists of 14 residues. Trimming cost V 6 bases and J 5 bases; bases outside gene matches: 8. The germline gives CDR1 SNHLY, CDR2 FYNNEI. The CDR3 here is CASSVRQGRYGYTF. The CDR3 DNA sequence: TGTGCCAGCAGCGTTCGACAGGGGCGGTATGGCTACACCTTC. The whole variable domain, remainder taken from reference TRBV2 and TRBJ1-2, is EPEVTQTPSHQVTQMGQEVILRCVPISNHLYFYWYRQILGQKVEFLVSFYNNEISEKSEIFDDQFSVERPDGSNFTLKIRSTKLEDSAMYFCASSVRQGRYGYTFGSGTRLTVV.

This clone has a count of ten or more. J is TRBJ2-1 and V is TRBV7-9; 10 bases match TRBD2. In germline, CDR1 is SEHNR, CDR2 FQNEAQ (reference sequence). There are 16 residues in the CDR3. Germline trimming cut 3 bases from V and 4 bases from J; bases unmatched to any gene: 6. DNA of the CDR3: TGTGCCAGCAGCTTGAGCGGGAGGGCCGGGTACAATGAGCAGTTCTTC. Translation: CASSLSGRAGYNEQFF. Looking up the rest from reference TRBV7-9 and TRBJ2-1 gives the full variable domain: DTGVSQNPRHKITKRGQNVTFRCDPISEHNRLYWYRQTLGQGPEFLTYFQNEAQLEKSRLLSDRFSAERPKGSFSTLEIQRTEQGDSAMYLCASSLSGRAGYNEQFFGPGTRLTVL.

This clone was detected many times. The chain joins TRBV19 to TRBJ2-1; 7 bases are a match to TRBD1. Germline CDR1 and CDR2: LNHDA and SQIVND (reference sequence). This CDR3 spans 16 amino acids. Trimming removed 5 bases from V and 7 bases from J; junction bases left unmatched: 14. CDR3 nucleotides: TGTGCCAGTAGTGGAGGTGGGACCGCAGGGGGAAATGAGCAGTTCTTC. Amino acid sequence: CASSGGGTAGGNEQFF.

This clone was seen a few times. CDR3 loop: CASSESPSSGNTIYF. As DNA, the CDR3 is TGTGCCAGCAGTGAATCTCCCTCCTCTGGAAACACCATATATTTT. The chain couples TRBV6-1 to TRBJ1-3; D unclear. CDR1 MNHNS and CDR2 SASEGT come from the germline V gene. This CDR3 region has 15 residues. Trimming removed 2 bases from V and 0 bases from J, with 8 bases in between.

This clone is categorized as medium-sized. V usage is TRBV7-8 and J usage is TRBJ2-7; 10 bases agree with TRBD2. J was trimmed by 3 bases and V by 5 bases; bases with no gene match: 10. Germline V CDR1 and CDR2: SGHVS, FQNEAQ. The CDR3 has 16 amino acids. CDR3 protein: CASSHQSGTSVYEQYF. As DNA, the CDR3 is TGTGCCAGCAGCCACCAGTCCGGGACTAGCGTCTACGAGCAGTACTTC.

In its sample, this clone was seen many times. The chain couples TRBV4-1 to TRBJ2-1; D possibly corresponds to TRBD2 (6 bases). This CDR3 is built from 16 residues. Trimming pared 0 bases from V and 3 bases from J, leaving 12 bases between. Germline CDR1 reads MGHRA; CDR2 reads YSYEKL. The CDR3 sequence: CASSQDLGLIYNEQFF. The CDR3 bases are TGCGCCAGCAGCCAAGACTTGGGACTGATCTACAATGAGCAGTTCTTC.

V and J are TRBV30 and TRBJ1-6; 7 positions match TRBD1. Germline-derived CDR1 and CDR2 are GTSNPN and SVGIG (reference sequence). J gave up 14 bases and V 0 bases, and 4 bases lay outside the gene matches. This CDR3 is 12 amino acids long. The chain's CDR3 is CAWSVHGQALHF. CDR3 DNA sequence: TGTGCCTGGAGTGTACACGGACAGGCCCTCCACTTT.

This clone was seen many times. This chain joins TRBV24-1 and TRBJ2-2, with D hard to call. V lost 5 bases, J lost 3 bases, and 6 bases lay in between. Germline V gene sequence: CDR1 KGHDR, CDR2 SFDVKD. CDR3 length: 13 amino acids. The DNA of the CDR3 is TGTGCCACCAGTGTCCCTGACACCGGGGAGCTGTTTTTT. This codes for CATSVPDTGELFF.

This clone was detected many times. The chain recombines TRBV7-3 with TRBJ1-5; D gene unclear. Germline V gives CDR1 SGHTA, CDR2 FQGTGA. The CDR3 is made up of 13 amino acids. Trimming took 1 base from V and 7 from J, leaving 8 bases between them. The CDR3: CASSLINGQPQHF. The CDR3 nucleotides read TGTGCCAGCAGCTTAATTAACGGGCAGCCCCAGCATTTT.

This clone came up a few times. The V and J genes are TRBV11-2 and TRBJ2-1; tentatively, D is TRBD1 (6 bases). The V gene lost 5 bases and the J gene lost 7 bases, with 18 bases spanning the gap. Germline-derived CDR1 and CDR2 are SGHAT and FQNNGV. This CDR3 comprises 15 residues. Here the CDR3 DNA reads TGTGCCAGCAGCCCGTGGACAGTGTGTGTAAATGAGCAGTTCTTC. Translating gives CASSPWTVCVNEQFF. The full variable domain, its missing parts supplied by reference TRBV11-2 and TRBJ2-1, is EAGVAQSPRYKIIEKRQSVAFWCNPISGHATLYWYQQILGQGPKLLIQFQNNGVVDDSQLPKDRFSAERLKGVDSTLKIQPAKLEDSAVYLCASSPWTVCVNEQFFGPGTRLTVL.

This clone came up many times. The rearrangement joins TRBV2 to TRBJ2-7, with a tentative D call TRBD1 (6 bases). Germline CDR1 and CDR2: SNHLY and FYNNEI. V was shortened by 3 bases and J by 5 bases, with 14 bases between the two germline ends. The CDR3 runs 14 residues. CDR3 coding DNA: TGTGCCAGCAGTGATAGGCAGGGGTCCCACGAGCAGTACTTC. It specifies CASSDRQGSHEQYF.

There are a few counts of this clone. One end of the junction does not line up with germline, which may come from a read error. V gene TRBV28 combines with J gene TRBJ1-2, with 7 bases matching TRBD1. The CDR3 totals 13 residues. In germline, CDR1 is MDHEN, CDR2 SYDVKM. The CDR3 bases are TGTGCCAGCAGTATGACAGGGAACTATTGCTACACCTTC. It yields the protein CASSMTGNYCYTF.

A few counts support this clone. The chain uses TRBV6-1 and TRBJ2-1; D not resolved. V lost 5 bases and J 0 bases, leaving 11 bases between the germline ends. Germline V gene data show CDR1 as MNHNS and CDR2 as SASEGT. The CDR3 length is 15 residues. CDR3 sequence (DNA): TGTGCCAGCAGTATTTGGGGTAGCTCCTACAATGAGCAGTTCTTC. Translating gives CASSIWGSSYNEQFF.

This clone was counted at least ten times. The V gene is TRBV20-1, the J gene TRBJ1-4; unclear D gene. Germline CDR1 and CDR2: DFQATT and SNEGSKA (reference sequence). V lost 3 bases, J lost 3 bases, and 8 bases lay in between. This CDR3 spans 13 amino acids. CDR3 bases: TGCAGTGCTAGGCGCGGATCTAATGAAAAACTGTTTTTT. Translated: CSARRGSNEKLFF.

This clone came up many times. The CDR3 DNA follows: TGTGCCAGCACCCCGTTCGGCTTTGCGACGGGAAACACCATATATTTT. The encoded protein is CASTPFGFATGNTIYF. The rearrangement joins TRBV28 to TRBJ1-3; D not resolved. The V end lost 7 bases, the J end lost 4 bases, and 20 bases lay between the germline ends. This CDR3 has 16 residues. Per the germline V gene, CDR1 is MDHEN and CDR2 is SYDVKM. Looking up the rest from reference TRBV28 and TRBJ1-3 gives the full variable domain: DVKVTQSSRYLVKRTGEKVFLECVQDMDHENMFWYRQDPGLGLRLIYFSYDVKMKEKGDIPEGYSVSREKKERFSLILESASTNQTSMYLCASTPFGFATGNTIYFGEGSWLTVV.

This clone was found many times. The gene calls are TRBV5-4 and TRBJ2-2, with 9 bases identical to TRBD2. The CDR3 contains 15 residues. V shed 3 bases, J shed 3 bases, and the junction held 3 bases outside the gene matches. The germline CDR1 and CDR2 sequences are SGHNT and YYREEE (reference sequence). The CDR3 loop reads CASSSRLADTGELFF. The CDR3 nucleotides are TGTGCCAGCAGCTCCCGACTAGCGGACACCGGGGAGCTGTTTTTT.